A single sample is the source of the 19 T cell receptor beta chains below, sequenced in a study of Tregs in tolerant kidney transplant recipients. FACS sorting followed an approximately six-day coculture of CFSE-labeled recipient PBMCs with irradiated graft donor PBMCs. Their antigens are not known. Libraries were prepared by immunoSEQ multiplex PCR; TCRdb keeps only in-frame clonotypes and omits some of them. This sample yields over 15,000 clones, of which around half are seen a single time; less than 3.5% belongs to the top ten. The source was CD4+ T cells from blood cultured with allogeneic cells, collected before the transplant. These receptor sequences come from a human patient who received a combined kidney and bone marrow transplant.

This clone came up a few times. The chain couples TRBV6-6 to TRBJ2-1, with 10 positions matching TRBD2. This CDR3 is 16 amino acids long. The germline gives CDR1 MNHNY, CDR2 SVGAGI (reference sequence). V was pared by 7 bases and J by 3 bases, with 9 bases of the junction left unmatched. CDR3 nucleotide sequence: TGTGCCAGCACTAGCGGGAGCCTGGGTGTCTACAATGAGCAGTTCTTC. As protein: CASTSGSLGVYNEQFF.

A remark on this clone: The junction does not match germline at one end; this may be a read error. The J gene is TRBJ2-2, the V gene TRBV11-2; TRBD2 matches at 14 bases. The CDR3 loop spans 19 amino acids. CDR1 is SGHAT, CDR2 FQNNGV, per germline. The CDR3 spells CASSYPGLAGDREHRGAVF. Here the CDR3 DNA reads TGTGCCAGCAGCTACCCGGGACTAGCGGGGGACCGTGAACACCGGGGAGCTGTTTTT.

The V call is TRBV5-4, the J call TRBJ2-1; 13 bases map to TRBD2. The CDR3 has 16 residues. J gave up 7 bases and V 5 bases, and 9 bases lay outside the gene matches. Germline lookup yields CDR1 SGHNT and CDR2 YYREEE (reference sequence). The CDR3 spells CASSSTPGLAGNEQFF. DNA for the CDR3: TGTGCCAGCAGTTCTACTCCGGGACTAGCGGGAAATGAGCAGTTCTTC.

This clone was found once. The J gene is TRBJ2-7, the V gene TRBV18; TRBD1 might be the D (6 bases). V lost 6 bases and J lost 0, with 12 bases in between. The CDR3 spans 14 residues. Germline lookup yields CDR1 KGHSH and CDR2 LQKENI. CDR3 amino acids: CASSRGPISYEQYF. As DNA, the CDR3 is TGTGCCAGCTCCAGGGGACCTATCTCCTACGAGCAGTACTTC.

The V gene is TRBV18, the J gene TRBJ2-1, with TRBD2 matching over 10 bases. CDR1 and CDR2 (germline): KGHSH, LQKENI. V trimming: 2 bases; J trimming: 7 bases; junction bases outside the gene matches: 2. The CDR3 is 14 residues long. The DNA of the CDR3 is TGTGCCAGCTCACCAATACTAGCGGGGAATGAGCAGTTCTTC. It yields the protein CASSPILAGNEQFF.

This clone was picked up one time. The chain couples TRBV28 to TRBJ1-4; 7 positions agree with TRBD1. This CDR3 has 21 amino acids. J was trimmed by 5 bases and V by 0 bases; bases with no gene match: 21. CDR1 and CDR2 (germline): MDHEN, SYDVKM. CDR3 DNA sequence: TGTGCCAGCAGTTTATGGATTTTTTTGGGGGGACAGTCACGTCAAAATGAAAAACTGTTTTTT. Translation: CASSLWIFLGGQSRQNEKLFF.

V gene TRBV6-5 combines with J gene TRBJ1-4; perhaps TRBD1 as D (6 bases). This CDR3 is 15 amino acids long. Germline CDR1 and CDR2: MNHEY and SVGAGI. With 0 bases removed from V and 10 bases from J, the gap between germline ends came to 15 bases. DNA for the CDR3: TGTGCCAGCAGTTACTCGTCCGGGACAAATATAAAACTGTTTTTT. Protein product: CASSYSSGTNIKLFF.

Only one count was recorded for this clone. CDR3 DNA sequence: TGCGCCAGCAGCGCGGCCGGGACTGCCGTGGAGACCCAGTACTTC. It translates to CASSAAGTAVETQYF. This rearrangement joins TRBV5-1 to TRBJ2-5, with a tentative D call TRBD2 (6 bases). Trimming pared 4 bases from V and 5 bases from J, leaving 18 bases between. The V gene's germline CDR1 is SGHRS and CDR2 YFSETQ. The CDR3 is made up of 15 amino acids.

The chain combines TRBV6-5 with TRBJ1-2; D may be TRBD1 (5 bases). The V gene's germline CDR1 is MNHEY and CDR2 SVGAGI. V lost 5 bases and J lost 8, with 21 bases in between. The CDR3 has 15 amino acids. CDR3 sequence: CASSTTWGRSYGYTF. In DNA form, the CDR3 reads TGTGCCAGCAGTACCACCTGGGGCAGGTCCTACGGCTACACCTTC.

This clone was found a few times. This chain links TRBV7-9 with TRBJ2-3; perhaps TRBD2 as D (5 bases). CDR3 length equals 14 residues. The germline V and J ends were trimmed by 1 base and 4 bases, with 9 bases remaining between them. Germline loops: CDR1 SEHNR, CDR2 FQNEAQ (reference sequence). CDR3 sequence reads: CASSLGGPPDTQYF. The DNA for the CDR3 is TGTGCCAGCAGCTTAGGAGGGCCCCCAGATACGCAGTATTTT.

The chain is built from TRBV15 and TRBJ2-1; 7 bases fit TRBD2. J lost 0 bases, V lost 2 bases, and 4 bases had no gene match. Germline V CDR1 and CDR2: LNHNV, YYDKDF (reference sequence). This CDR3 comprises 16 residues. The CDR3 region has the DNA TGTGCCACCAGCAGAAAACGCGGGGGCTCCTACAATGAGCAGTTCTTC. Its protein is CATSRKRGGSYNEQFF.

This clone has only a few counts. In DNA, the CDR3 is TGTGCCAGCAGCTTGGAATACAGGGTAGACGAGCAGTACTTC. It yields the protein CASSLEYRVDEQYF. The chain employs TRBV11-2 and TRBJ2-7, with D perhaps matching TRBD1 (6 bases). Germline V gene lookup returns CDR1 SGHAT and CDR2 FQNNGV. With 3 bases removed from V and 5 bases from J, the gap between germline ends came to 14 bases. This CDR3 region has 14 residues.

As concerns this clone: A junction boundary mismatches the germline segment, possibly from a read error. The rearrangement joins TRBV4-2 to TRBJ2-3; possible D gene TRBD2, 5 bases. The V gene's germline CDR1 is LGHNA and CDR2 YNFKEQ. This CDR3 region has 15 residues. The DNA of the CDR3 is TGTGTCAGCAGCCCTCGGGGTTATGGCACAGATACGCAGTATTTT. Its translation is CVSSPRGYGTDTQYF.

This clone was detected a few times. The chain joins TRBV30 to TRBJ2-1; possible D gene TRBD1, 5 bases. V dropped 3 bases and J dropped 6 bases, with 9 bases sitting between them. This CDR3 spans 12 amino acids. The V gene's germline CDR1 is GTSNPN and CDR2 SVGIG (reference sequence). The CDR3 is CAWRSRVNEQFF. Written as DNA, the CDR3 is TGTGCCTGGAGATCCAGGGTCAATGAGCAGTTCTTC.

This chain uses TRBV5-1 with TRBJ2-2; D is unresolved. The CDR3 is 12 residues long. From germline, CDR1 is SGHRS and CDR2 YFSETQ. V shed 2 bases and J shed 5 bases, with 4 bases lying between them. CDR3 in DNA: TGCGCCAGCAGCTTTTATACCGGGGAGCTGTTTTTT. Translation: CASSFYTGELFF.

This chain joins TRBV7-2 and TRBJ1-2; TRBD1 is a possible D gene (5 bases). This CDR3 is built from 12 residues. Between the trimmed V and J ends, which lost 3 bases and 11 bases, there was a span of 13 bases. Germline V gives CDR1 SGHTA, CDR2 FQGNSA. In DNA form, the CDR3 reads TGTGCCAGCAGCTTTTTGGAGGGGCCTTACACCTTC. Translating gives CASSFLEGPYTF.

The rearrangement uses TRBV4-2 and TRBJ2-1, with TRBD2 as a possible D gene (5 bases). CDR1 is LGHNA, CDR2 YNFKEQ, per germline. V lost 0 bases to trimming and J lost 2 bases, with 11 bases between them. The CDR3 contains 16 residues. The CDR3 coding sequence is TGTGCCAGCAGCCAAGATTTAAGCGGAACCTACAATGAGCAGTTCTTC. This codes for CASSQDLSGTYNEQFF.

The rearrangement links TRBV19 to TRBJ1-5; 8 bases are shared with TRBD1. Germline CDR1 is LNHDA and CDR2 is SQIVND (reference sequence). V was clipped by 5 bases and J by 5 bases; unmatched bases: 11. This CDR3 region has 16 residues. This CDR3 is CASSPWTGSRDQPQHF. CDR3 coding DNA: TGTGCCAGTAGTCCGTGGACAGGGAGTAGGGATCAGCCCCAGCATTTT.

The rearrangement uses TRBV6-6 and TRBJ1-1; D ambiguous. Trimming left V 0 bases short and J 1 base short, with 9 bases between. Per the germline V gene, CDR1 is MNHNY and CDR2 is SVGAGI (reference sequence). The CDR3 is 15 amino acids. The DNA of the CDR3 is TGTGCCAGCAGTTACTCCGGCAGGCCGAACACTGAAGCTTTCTTT. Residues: CASSYSGRPNTEAFF.